This T cell receptor (beta chain) was retrieved from a study of cytomegalovirus exposure and HLA in healthy donors. Study outcomes and limitations: In vitro work confirmed that a few CMV-associated chains recognize CMV antigens. In a later analysis, a missense DCLRE1C variant was linked to TCR beta V- and J-gene trimming. Associated with cytomegalovirus, according to the listing, were 150 to 200 TCR beta chains.

As regards this clone: Its antigen is unidentified.

The PCR contained 60 Vbeta and 13 Jbeta primers. Original processing notes: A follow-up analysis tallied approximately 85 million unique TCR beta chains, some 9.9 million shared. The method was immunoSEQ multiplex PCR; TCRdb's version includes in-frame clones alone and lacks a portion of them. The DNA was the basis for D and trimming; V, J and clone size are from that table. This table has about 90,000 clones, roughly 66% appearing once. Sequencing used PBMCs. The receptor's source is a man aged 30-40 years in good health and CMV-seronegative.

The CDR3 bases are TGTGCCAGCAGTGAAAGCTCAGGCTACACCTTC. Translated, it gives CASSESSGYTF. This chain links TRBV6-6 with TRBJ1-2; D call uncertain. The CDR3 covers 11 residues. Germline CDR1 MNHNY, CDR2 SVGAGI (reference sequence). Trimming took 5 bases from V and 8 from J, leaving 9 bases between them.